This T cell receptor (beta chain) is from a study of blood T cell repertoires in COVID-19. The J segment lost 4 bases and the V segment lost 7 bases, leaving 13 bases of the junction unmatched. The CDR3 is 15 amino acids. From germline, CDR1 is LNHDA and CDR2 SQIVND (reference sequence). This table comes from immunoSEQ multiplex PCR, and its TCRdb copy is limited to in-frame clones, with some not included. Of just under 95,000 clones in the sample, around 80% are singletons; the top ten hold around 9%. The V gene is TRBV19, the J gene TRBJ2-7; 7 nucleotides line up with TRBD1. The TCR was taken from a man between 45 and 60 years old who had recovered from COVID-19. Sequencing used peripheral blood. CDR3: CASKESTGAGYEQYF. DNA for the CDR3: TGTGCCAGTAAGGAAAGTACAGGGGCGGGTTACGAGCAGTACTTC.